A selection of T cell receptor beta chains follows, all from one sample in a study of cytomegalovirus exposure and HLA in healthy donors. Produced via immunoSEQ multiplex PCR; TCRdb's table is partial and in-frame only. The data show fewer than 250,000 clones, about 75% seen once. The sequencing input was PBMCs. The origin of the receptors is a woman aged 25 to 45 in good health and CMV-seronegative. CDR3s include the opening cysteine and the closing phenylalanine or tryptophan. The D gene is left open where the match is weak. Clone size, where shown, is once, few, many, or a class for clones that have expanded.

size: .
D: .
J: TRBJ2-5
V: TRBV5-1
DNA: TGCGCCAGCAGCTTGCCGGGGATGCGTGAAGAGACCCAGTACTTC
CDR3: CASSLPGMREETQYF

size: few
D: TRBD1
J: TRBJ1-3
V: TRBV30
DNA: TGTGCCTCTTCGGACAGGCCAAACTCTGGAAACACCATATATTTT
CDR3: CASSDRPNSGNTIYF

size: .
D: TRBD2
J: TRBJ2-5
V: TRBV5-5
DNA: TGTGCCAGCAGCTTGGTCTTAGCGGGAGGACAGGAGACCCAGTACTTC
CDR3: CASSLVLAGGQETQYF

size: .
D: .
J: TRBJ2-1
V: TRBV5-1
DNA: TGCGCCAGCAGAACGGGGTACAATGAGCAGTTCTTC
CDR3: CASRTGYNEQFF

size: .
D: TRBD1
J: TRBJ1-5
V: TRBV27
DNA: TGTGCCAGCAGACAACAGGGGGCAGGAAGCAATCAGCCCCAGCATTTT
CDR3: CASRQQGAGSNQPQHF

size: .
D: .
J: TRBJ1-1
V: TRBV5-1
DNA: TGCGCCAGCAGCTTGGAGACGACAACCACTGAAGCTTTCTTT
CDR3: CASSLETTTTEAFF

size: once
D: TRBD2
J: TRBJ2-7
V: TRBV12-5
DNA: TGTGCTAGCGCCCCCTCGGGACTAGGCTACGAGCAGTACTTC
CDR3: CASAPSGLGYEQYF

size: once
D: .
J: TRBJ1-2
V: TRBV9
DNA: TGTGCCAGCAGCGTAGGGGCAGGGGTCGGTGGCTACACCTTC
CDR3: CASSVGAGVGGYTF

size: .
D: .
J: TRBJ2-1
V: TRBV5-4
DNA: TGTGCCAGCAGCAGCCCCGTCCGACAGGATGAGCAGTTCTTC
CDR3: CASSSPVRQDEQFF

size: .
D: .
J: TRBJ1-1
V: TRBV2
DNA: TGTGCCAGCTATCAGGGTATGAACACTGAAGCTTTCTTT
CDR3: CASYQGMNTEAFF

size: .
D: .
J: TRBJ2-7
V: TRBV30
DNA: TGTGCCTGGAGCCCACCAGACTACGAGCAGTACTTC
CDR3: CAWSPPDYEQYF

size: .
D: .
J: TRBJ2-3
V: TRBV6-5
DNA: TGTGCCAGCAGTTACGACGGGAGTCTCACAGATACGCAGTATTTT
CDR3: CASSYDGSLTDTQYF

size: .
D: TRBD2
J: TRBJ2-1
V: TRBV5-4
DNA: TGTGCCAGCAACCTCCGGACTAGCGGGATTCAAGCTGCCAATGAGCAGTTCTTC
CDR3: CASNLRTSGIQAANEQFF

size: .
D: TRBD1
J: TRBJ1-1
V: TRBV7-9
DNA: TGTGCCAGCAGCACAAAGGGGGCTGTCGACACTGAAGCTTTCTTT
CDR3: CASSTKGAVDTEAFF

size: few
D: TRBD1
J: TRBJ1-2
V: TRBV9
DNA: TGTGCCAGCAGCAGCGACAGGGGAAACTATGGCTACACCTTC
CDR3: CASSSDRGNYGYTF

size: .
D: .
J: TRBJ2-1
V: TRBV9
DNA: TGTGCCAGCAGCTCCCGACAGAGAAGCTCCTACAATGAGCAGTTCTTC
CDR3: CASSSRQRSSYNEQFF

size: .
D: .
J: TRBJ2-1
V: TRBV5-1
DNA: TGCGCCAGCAGCTCGGAGGGAGCTGAGCAGTTCTTC
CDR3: CASSSEGAEQFF

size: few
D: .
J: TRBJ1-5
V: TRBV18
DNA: TGTGCCAGCTCCCGGGAGGGCAATCAGCCCCAGCATTTT
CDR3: CASSREGNQPQHF

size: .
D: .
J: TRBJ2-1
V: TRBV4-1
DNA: TGCGCCAGCAGCCAAGCCCAATACACCTACAATGAGCAGTTCTTC
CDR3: CASSQAQYTYNEQFF

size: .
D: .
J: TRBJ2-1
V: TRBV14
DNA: TGTGCCAGCAGCCAAGATAGCTCGTACAATGAGCAGTTCTTC
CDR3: CASSQDSSYNEQFF

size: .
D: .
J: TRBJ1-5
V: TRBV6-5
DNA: TGTGCCAGCAGAAAGTCGGCGGAGCAGCCCCAGCATTTT
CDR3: CASRKSAEQPQHF

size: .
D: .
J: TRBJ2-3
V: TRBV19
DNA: TGTGCCACCCGGACTAGCACAGATACGCAGTATTTT
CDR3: CATRTSTDTQYF

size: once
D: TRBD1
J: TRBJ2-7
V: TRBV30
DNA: TGTGCCTGGAGCTACGCCGGGACAGGACGGGAGCAGTACTTC
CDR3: CAWSYAGTGREQYF

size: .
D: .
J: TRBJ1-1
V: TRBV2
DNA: TGTGCCAGCAGTGGAGACAGTTTTGAAGCTTTCTTT
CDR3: CASSGDSFEAFF

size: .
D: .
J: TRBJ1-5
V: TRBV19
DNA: TGTGCCAGTAGTATTCTGGCCAGAAATCAGCCCCAGCATTTT
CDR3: CASSILARNQPQHF

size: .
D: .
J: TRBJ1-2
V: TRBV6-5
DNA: TGTGCCAGCAGTTACTCCGGGGTGCCAAACTATGGCTACACCTTC
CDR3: CASSYSGVPNYGYTF

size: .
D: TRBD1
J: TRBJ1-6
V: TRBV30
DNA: TGTGCCTGGAGTTGGGACAGGGCGAATTCACCCCTCCACTTT
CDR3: CAWSWDRANSPLHF

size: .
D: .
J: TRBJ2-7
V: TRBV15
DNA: TGTGCCACCAGCAGGAGTGGTCAAGAGCAGTACTTC
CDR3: CATSRSGQEQYF

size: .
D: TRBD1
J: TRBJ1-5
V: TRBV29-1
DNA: TGCAGCGTTCTCGACAGGGACAATCAGCCCCAGCATTTT
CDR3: CSVLDRDNQPQHF

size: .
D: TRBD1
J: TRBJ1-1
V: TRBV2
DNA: TGTGCCAGCAGTCCGGGACAGGGCGGTACTGAAGCTTTCTTT
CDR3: CASSPGQGGTEAFF

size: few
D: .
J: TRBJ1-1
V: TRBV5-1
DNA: TGCGCCAGCAGCTTGTACCCCCCAGGGGAGAACACTGAAGCTTTCTTT
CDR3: CASSLYPPGENTEAFF

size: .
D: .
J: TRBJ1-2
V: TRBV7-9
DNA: TGTGCCAGCAGCCGTCGAGGTGTAGGATATGGCTACACCTTC
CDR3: CASSRRGVGYGYTF

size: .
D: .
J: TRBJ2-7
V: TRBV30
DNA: TGTGCCTGGAGTGTAAGCAGGGTTACCGAGCAGTACTTC
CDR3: CAWSVSRVTEQYF

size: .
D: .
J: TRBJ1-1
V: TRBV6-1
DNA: TGTGCCAGCAGTTCCACCCGGGACACTGAAGCTTTCTTT
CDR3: CASSSTRDTEAFF

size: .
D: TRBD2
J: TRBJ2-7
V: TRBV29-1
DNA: TGCAGCGTCGTCTCTAGCGGGAGCTCCTACGAGCAGTACTTC
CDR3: CSVVSSGSSYEQYF

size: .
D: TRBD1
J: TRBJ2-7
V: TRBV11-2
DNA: TGTGCCAGCAGCTTAGATAGCAGGGGGTACGAGCAGTACTTC
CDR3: CASSLDSRGYEQYF

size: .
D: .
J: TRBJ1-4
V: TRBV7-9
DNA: TGTGCCAGCAGCTTGCTACGCTGGAGCAGGGATGAAAAACTGTTTTTT
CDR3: CASSLLRWSRDEKLFF

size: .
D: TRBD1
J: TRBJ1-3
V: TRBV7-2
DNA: TGTGCCAGCAGCTTGGGACAGCCCAACACCATATATTTT
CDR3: CASSLGQPNTIYF

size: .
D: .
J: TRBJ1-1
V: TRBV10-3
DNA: TGTGCCGCCCAGGGCGACCCGAACACTGAAGCTTTCTTT
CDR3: CAAQGDPNTEAFF

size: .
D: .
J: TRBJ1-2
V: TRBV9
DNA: TGTGCCAGCAGCGTAGGGTCCTCGGGAGGGGATGGCTACACCTTC
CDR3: CASSVGSSGGDGYTF

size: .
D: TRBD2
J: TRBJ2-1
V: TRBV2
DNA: TGTGCCAGCAGTCTAATCACTAGCGGGAGCTACAATGAGCAGTTCTTC
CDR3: CASSLITSGSYNEQFF

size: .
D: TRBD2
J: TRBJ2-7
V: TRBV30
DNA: TGTGCCTGGGCACTAAGCGGGGGACTCTACGAGCAGTACTTC
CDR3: CAWALSGGLYEQYF

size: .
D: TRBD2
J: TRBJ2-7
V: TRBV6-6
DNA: TGTGCCAGCAGGTCTAGCGGGAGGTATTACGAGCAGTACTTC
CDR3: CASRSSGRYYEQYF

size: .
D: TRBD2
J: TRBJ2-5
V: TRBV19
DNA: TGTGCCACGAGTAGAACTAGCGGGAGGAGTGCGGAGACCCAGTACTTC
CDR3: CATSRTSGRSAETQYF

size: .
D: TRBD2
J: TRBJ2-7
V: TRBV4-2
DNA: TGTGCCAGCAGCCAACTAGGGATAGCGGGGGGCCCCGGATACGAGCAGTACTTC
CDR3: CASSQLGIAGGPGYEQYF

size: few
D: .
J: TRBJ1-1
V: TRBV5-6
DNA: TGTGCCAGCATCCGGAGAGGGTACACTGAAGCTTTCTTT
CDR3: CASIRRGYTEAFF

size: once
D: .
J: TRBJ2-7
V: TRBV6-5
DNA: TGTGCCAGCAGTGAACCCCTAGACGAGCAGTACTTC
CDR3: CASSEPLDEQYF

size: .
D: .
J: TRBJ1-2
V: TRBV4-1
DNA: TGTGCCAGCAGCCAAGATCCGGTCTATGGCTACACCTTC
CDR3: CASSQDPVYGYTF

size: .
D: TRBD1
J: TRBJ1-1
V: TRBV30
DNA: TGTGCCTGGAGTCGTGGACAGGCGGGCACTGAAGCTTTCTTT
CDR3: CAWSRGQAGTEAFF

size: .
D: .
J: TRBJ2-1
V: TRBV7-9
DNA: TGTGCCAGCAGCTTAGCGTACACCGTCTACAATGAGCAGTTCTTC
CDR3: CASSLAYTVYNEQFF

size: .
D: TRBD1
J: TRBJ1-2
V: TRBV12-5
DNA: TGTGCTAGTGGTTTCAATTCGGGACAGGGCCGGTTGGGCTACACCTTC
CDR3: CASGFNSGQGRLGYTF

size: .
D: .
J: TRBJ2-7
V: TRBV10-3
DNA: TGTGCCATCGGGGAGTCTCTCCACGAGCAGTACTTC
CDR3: CAIGESLHEQYF

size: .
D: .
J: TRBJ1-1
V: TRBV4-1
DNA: TGCGCCAGCAGCCGGCTTGAGGGCATTCACACTGAAGCTTTCTTT
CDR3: CASSRLEGIHTEAFF

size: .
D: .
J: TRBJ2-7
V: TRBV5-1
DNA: TGCGCCAGCAGCTCCGCCGGGGGTCCGTACGAGCAGTACTTC
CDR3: CASSSAGGPYEQYF

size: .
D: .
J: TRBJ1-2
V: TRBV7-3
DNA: TGTGCCAGCAGCCTACGGGAGGGCGATGGCTACACCTTC
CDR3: CASSLREGDGYTF

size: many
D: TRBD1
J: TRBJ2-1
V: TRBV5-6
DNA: TGTGCCAGCAGCTTCGGGACAGGCTACAATGAGCAGTTCTTC
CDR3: CASSFGTGYNEQFF

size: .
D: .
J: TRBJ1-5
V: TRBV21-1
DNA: TGTGCCAGCAGCACCCGACAGGGACACTATAGCAATCAGCCCCAGCATTTT
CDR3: CASSTRQGHYSNQPQHF

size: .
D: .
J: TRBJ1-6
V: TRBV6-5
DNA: TGTGCCAGCAGTTTGGGGTATCAGGGTTTTAATTCACCCCTCCACTTT
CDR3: CASSLGYQGFNSPLHF

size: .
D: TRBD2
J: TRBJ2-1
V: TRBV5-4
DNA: TGTGCCAGCAGCCGAACAGCGGGGGGGACTAACAATGAGCAGTTCTTC
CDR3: CASSRTAGGTNNEQFF